The source of this TCR beta chain is a study of vaccination effects on CD4 cells after COVID-19. Study at large: Antigen-specific CD4+ T cells were first expanded with viral peptide pools by the ViraFEST assay and only then sequenced. Sampling occurred a median 72 days post second dose, range 14 to 241.

Sequencing was performed with immunoSEQ multiplex PCR; in TCRdb, only in-frame clones are kept and a portion is missing. The table records 30,000 to 35,000 clones, around 79% of them present only once. Regarding this clone: The antigen is undetermined.

The culture ran for approximately nine days before CD4+ T cells were isolated. It was between March and December 2020 that the person had a SARS-CoV-2 infection confirmed by PCR. All study participants received two doses of BNT162b2 or mRNA-1273 vaccine. IL-2 medium supplanted half the medium on days 3 and 7. Study outcomes and limitations: Few convalescent patients and no early post-infection timepoints were included in the study.

The CDR3 consists of 15 residues. With 4 bases removed from V and 4 bases from J, the gap between germline ends came to 16 bases. Germline V lookup: CDR1 LGHDT, CDR2 YNNKEL (reference sequence). This receptor was taken from a human donor who had a prior SARS-CoV-2 infection. The V call is TRBV3-1 (or the pseudogene TRBV3-2), the J call TRBJ2-5, with D possibly being TRBD1 (5 bases). The sample in question was CD4+ T cells from PBMCs cultured without peptide, obtained after COVID-19 vaccination. The chain's CDR3 is CASSPLAGIVETQYF. In nucleotides, the CDR3 is TGTGCCAGCAGCCCCTTGGCAGGGATTGTAGAGACCCAGTACTTC.